These 26 T cell receptor beta chains were sequenced from one sample in a study of T-cell memory formation after mild COVID-19. TCRdb analysed the 5' RACE reads with MiXCR anew, one entry per CDR3 protein. The repertoire includes approximately 400,000 distinct CDR3 sequences, approximately 19% of them detected once, and about 22% sits in the top ten. The sequenced sample consisted of PBMCs or a T cell subset sorted from them (not recorded which). The receptors derive from a man aged 18 to 29 who had mild COVID-19 (a few samples of this study predate the infection). Cell type and time point are not known.

The chain links TRBV5-1 to TRBJ2-2; 8 bases align to TRBD2. From germline, CDR1 is SGHRS and CDR2 YFSETQ. The CDR3 runs 15 residues. Germline trimming cut 3 bases from V and 8 bases from J; bases unmatched to any gene: 9. The CDR3 DNA follows: TGCGCCAGCAGCTGGAGACCGGGACTAGGAGGGGAGCTGTTTTTT. Its translation is CASSWRPGLGGELFF.

This chain joins TRBV4-3 and TRBJ1-4, with TRBD1 matching 10 bases. The CDR3 has 15 residues. Germline V gene sequence: CDR1 LGHNA, CDR2 YSLEER. The ends lost 5 bases at V and 6 bases at J; junction bases unmatched: 6. CDR3 loop: CASSAQGTGDEKLFF. CDR3 sequence (DNA): TGCGCCAGCAGCGCCCAGGGGACAGGGGATGAAAAACTGTTTTTT.

The V gene is TRBV27, the J gene TRBJ2-3; the D is unclear. The CDR3 is 15 residues long. With 4 bases removed from V and 0 bases from J, the gap between germline ends came to 11 bases. Germline V gene lookup returns CDR1 MNHEY and CDR2 SMNVEV (reference sequence). The CDR3 loop reads CASSSPAYSTDTQYF. The CDR3 DNA reads as TGTGCCAGCAGTTCACCAGCTTATAGCACAGATACGCAGTATTTT.

The chain carries TRBV19 and TRBJ1-1; D call uncertain. Germline assignment: CDR1 LNHDA and CDR2 SQIVND (reference sequence). The length of the CDR3 is 14 residues. V lost 5 bases to trimming and J lost 1 base, with 11 bases between them. CDR3 sequence reads: CASSPHSENTEAFF. Written as DNA, the CDR3 is TGTGCCAGTAGTCCCCACAGCGAGAACACTGAAGCTTTCTTT.

This chain connects TRBV6-2 or TRBV6-3 to TRBJ1-6; no clear D. Germline V gene data show CDR1 as MNHEY and CDR2 as SVGEGT. Between the trimmed V and J ends, which lost 5 bases and 7 bases, there was a span of 15 bases. The CDR3 contains 15 residues. CDR3 nucleotides: TGTGCCAGCAGTCGATGGACGGGTCCAAATTCACCCCTCCACTTT. Encoded protein: CASSRWTGPNSPLHF.

This clonotype was recorded a few times. The chain combines TRBV5-1 with TRBJ1-1, with TRBD1 identical over 9 bases. J lost 3 bases, V lost 5 bases, and 11 bases had no gene match. Per germline, CDR1 SGHRS and CDR2 YFSETQ. The CDR3 is 16 amino acids. Written as DNA, the CDR3 is TGCGCCAGCAGGCCCGGGACAGGGACATATTACACTGAAGCTTTCTTT. It specifies CASRPGTGTYYTEAFF. Full variable domain (missing parts from reference TRBV5-1 and TRBJ1-1): KAGVTQTPRYLIKTRGQQVTLSCSPISGHRSVSWYQQTPGQGLQFLFEYFSETQRNKGNFPGRFSGRQFSNSRSEMNVSTLELGDSALYLCASRPGTGTYYTEAFFGQGTRLTVV.

This clonotype was counted at least ten times. The rearrangement joins TRBV27 to TRBJ1-2; 9 nucleotides line up with TRBD1. This CDR3 spans 13 amino acids. Germline V gene data show CDR1 as MNHEY and CDR2 as SMNVEV (reference sequence). V dropped 5 bases and J dropped 8; count of bases not matched to a gene: 6. In nucleotides, the CDR3 is TGTGCCAGCAGTCCGGGGACAGGGAACGGCTACACCTTC. Protein: CASSPGTGNGYTF.

For this clonotype: At one end, the junction sequence differs from germline, possibly due to a read error. The genes are TRBV13 and TRBJ1-6; D is undetermined. The CDR3 extends over 14 amino acids. Germline CDR1 PRHDT, CDR2 FYEKMQ (reference sequence). As DNA, the CDR3 is TGTGCCAGCAGCTCGTCTAGTGATAATACACCCCTCCACTTT. This translates into CASSSSSDNTPLHF.

This clonotype has only a few counts. This rearrangement joins TRBV7-9 to TRBJ2-4; D might be TRBD1 (6 bases). The germline V gene encodes CDR1 SEHNR and CDR2 FQNEAQ (reference sequence). Trimming cost V 4 bases and J 5 bases, with 15 bases left between them. This CDR3 region has 15 residues. The CDR3 nucleotides are TGTGCCAGCAGCTCCCCACAGGGTATCCAAAACATTCAGTACTTC. Its translation: CASSSPQGIQNIQYF.

This sequence joins TRBV18 and TRBJ1-5; D uncertain. V lost 8 bases and J lost 0, with 5 bases in between. This CDR3 is built from 12 residues. CDR1 is KGHSH and CDR2 is LQKENI in the germline V gene. This chain's CDR3 is CASQTSNQPQHF. The DNA for the CDR3 is TGTGCCAGCCAGACTAGCAATCAGCCCCAGCATTTT.

DNA of the CDR3: TGTGCCAGCAGCCCTGGGGGGGCTGGCAACACCGGGGAGCTGTTTTTT. Protein: CASSPGGAGNTGELFF. The chain employs TRBV2 and TRBJ2-2, with D perhaps matching TRBD2 (7 bases). This CDR3 has 16 amino acids. CDR1 is SNHLY and CDR2 is FYNNEI in the germline V gene. V was pared by 6 bases and J by 2 bases, with 16 bases between.

The V call is TRBV2, the J call TRBJ2-5; 7 positions match TRBD1. Looked up from germline, CDR1 is SNHLY and CDR2 is FYNNEI. With V trimmed by 2 bases and J by 5 bases, 5 bases remained unmatched. CDR3 length: 14 residues. The CDR3: CASSEKGGRETQYF. In DNA, the CDR3 is TGTGCCAGCAGTGAAAAAGGGGGCCGGGAGACCCAGTACTTC.

This clonotype was observed a few times. This chain joins TRBV6-6 and TRBJ2-7, with 7 bases lining up with TRBD1. CDR1 is MNHNY and CDR2 is SVGAGI in the germline V gene (reference sequence). J gave up 2 bases and V 2 bases, and 15 bases lay outside the gene matches. The CDR3 covers 18 residues. CDR3 residues: CASSYLLRDRAGTYEQYF. The CDR3 region has the DNA TGTGCCAGCAGTTACCTTCTACGTGACAGGGCCGGCACCTACGAGCAGTACTTC.

This clonotype was recorded a few times. The V gene is TRBV14, the J gene TRBJ2-3; D ambiguous. The germline CDR1 and CDR2 sequences are SGHDN and FVKESK. The CDR3 spans 15 residues. The V gene lost 0 bases and the J gene lost 1 base, with 8 bases spanning the gap. The CDR3 DNA is TGTGCCAGCAGCCAAGATCGGTTCGGCACAGATACGCAGTATTTT. It specifies CASSQDRFGTDTQYF.

This clonotype was observed a few times. The chain carries TRBV29-1 and TRBJ2-5; a possible D gene is TRBD1 (6 bases). This CDR3 contains 13 residues. The V end lost 5 bases, the J end lost 4 bases, and 14 bases lay between the germline ends. Per germline, CDR1 SQVTM and CDR2 ANQGSEA. The CDR3: CSVTTGYGETQYF. The CDR3 coding sequence is TGCAGCGTTACCACAGGGTACGGAGAGACCCAGTACTTC.

V is TRBV24-1 and J is TRBJ2-1; either TRBD1 or TRBD2 may supply D (5 bases each). Trimming left V 2 bases short and J 6 bases short, with 13 bases between. The CDR3 spans 15 residues. Germline CDR1 is KGHDR and CDR2 is SFDVKD. Here the CDR3 DNA reads TGTGCCACCAGTGATTGGGGACGCGGAGGCAATGAGCAGTTCTTC. It encodes CATSDWGRGGNEQFF.

As regards this clonotype: The junction departs from the called germline gene at one end, perhaps through a read error. V is TRBV7-3 and J is TRBJ2-7, with a weak D call TRBD1 (6 bases). CDR3 size: 14 residues. Germline loops: CDR1 SGHTA, CDR2 FQGTGA. CDR3 nucleotides: TGTGCCAGCAGCTCCGGGACAAGCTCCTACGAGAAGTACTTC. It translates to CASSSGTSSYEKYF.

The genes are TRBV5-5 and TRBJ1-3; D is undetermined. The CDR3 has 16 residues. V was clipped by 0 bases and J by 0 bases, with 10 bases between them. Looked up from germline, CDR1 is SGHKS and CDR2 is YYEKEE (reference sequence). The CDR3 DNA reads as TGTGCCAGCAGCTTGGGGGTCGGAACCTCTGGAAACACCATATATTTT. Protein product: CASSLGVGTSGNTIYF.

This clonotype was detected only a few times. V is TRBV5-1 and J is TRBJ1-4; D might be TRBD1 (5 bases). The CDR3 consists of 16 residues. V lost 5 bases, J lost 7 bases, and 21 bases lay in between. CDR1 is SGHRS, CDR2 YFSETQ, per germline. For the CDR3, the DNA is TGCGCCAGCAGTTTTAGGGGAGACCCGGGAGGTGAAAAACTGTTTTTT. This encodes CASSFRGDPGGEKLFF. Full variable domain (missing parts from reference TRBV5-1 and TRBJ1-4): KAGVTQTPRYLIKTRGQQVTLSCSPISGHRSVSWYQQTPGQGLQFLFEYFSETQRNKGNFPGRFSGRQFSNSRSEMNVSTLELGDSALYLCASSFRGDPGGEKLFFGSGTQLSVL.

This clonotype was observed a handful of times. V usage is TRBV20-1 and J usage is TRBJ2-3; TRBD2 agrees at 14 bases. CDR1 and CDR2 (germline): DFQATT, SNEGSKA (reference sequence). CDR3 length: 14 amino acids. J gave up 5 bases and V 6 bases, and 4 bases lay outside the gene matches. CDR3 DNA: TGCAGTGCGTCGGGACTAGCGGGGGTAGATACGCAGTATTTT. It yields the protein CSASGLAGVDTQYF.

The V gene is TRBV6-1, the J gene TRBJ1-6; D is perhaps TRBD1 (5 bases). The germline V and J ends were trimmed by 3 bases and 9 bases, with 18 bases remaining between them. Germline CDR1 is MNHNS and CDR2 is SASEGT. CDR3 length equals 16 residues. DNA for the CDR3: TGTGCCAGCAGTGATGGGTTTGGGCAGCAGGGTTCACCCCTCCACTTT. This gives the protein CASSDGFGQQGSPLHF.

This chain joins TRBV12-3 or TRBV12-4 and TRBJ1-5, with TRBD1 identical over 9 bases. The trim removed 8 bases at V and 6 bases at J, leaving 5 bases unmatched. The CDR3 runs 13 residues. The CDR3 is CASQQGAIQPQHF. The CDR3 bases are TGTGCCAGCCAACAGGGGGCGATTCAGCCCCAGCATTTT.

Notes on this clonotype: The junction departs from the called germline gene at one end, perhaps through a read error. V gene TRBV7-2 combines with J gene TRBJ2-5, with D unclear. The germline V gene has CDR1 SGHTA and CDR2 FQGNSA. This CDR3 is 14 amino acids long. CDR3 sequence (DNA): TGTGACAGCAGCTCCCGGTCAGGCTCGCAGACCCAGTACTTC. Translated: CDSSSRSGSQTQYF.

This clonotype was detected many times. The chain is built from TRBV12-3 or TRBV12-4 and TRBJ1-1; a possible D gene is TRBD1 (6 bases). The CDR3 runs to 15 residues. Trimming pared 5 bases from V and 4 bases from J, leaving 17 bases between. The chain's CDR3 is CASSISAGVGTEAFF. CDR3 coding DNA: TGTGCCAGCAGTATCTCGGCAGGGGTGGGCACTGAAGCTTTCTTT.

The chain employs TRBV18 and TRBJ2-7, with 8 bases identical to TRBD1. J was trimmed by 4 bases and V by 4 bases; bases with no gene match: 18. The CDR3 extends over 18 amino acids. The germline V gene has CDR1 KGHSH and CDR2 LQKENI. CDR3 nucleotide sequence: TGTGCCAGCTCACACGCCGTATTATCGGGACAGGTTCCGTACGAGCAGTACGTC. This gives the protein CASSHAVLSGQVPYEQYV.

The V call is TRBV9, the J call TRBJ1-2; D unresolved. The V end lost 1 base, the J end lost 6 bases, and 16 bases lay between the germline ends. Germline CDR1 SGDLS, CDR2 YYNGEE. The CDR3 runs 15 residues. CDR3 coding DNA: TGTGCCAGCAGCGTAAGAGGGAGCCGTTCCCATGGCTACACCTTC. It codes for CASSVRGSRSHGYTF.